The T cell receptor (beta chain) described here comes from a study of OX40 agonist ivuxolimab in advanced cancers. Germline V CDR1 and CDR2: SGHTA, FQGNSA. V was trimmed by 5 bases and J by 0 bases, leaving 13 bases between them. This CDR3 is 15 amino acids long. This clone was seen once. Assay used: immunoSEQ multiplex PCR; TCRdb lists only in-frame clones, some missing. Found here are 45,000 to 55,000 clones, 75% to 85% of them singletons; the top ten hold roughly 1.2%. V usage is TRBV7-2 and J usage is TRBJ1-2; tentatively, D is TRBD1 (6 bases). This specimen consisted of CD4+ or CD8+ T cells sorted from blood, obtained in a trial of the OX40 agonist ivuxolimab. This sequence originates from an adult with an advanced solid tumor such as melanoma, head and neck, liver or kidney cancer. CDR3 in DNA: TGTGCCAGCAGCGAAAAAGGACAGACTAACTATGGCTACACCTTC. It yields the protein CASSEKGQTNYGYTF. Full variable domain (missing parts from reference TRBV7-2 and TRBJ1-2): GAGVSQSPSNKVTEKGKDVELRCDPISGHTALYWYRQSLGQGLEFLIYFQGNSAPDKSGLPSDRFSAERTGGSVSTLTIQRTQQEDSAVYLCASSEKGQTNYGYTFGSGTRLTVV.